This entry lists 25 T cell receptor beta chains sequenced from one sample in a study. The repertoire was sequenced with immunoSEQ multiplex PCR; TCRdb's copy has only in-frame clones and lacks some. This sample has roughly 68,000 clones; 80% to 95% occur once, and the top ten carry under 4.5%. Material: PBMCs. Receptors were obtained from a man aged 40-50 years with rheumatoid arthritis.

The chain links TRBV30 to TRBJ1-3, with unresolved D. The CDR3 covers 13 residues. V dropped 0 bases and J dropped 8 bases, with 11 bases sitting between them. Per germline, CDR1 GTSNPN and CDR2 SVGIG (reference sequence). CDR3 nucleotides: TGTGCCTGGAGTGTAAGGAAACCGGACACCATATATTTT. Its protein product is CAWSVRKPDTIYF.

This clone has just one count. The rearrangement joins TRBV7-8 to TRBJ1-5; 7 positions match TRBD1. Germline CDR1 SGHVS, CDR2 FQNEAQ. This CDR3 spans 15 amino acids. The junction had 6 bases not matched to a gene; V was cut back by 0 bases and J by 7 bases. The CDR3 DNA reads TGTGCCAGCAGCTTAGCGGGGACAGTGCGGCAGCCCCAGCATTTT. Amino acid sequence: CASSLAGTVRQPQHF.

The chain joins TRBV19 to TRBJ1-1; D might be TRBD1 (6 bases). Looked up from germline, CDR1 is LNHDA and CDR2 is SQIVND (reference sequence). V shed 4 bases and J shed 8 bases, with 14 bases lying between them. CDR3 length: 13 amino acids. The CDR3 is CASSTGVSAEAFF. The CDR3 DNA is TGTGCCAGTAGTACAGGGGTCTCGGCCGAAGCTTTCTTT.

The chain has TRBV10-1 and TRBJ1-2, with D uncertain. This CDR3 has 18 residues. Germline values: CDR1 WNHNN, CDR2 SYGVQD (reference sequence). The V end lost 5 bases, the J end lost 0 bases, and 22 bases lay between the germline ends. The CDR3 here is CASSLRSLFGRANYGYTF. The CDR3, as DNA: TGCGCCAGCAGTCTTCGGTCCTTGTTCGGACGAGCTAACTATGGCTACACCTTC.

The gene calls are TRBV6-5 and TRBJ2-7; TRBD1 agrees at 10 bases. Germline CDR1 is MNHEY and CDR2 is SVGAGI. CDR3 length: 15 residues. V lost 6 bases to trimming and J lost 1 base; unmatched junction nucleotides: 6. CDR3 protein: CASRLPGQGSYEQYF. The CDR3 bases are TGTGCCAGCAGACTCCCGGGACAGGGGTCCTACGAGCAGTACTTC.

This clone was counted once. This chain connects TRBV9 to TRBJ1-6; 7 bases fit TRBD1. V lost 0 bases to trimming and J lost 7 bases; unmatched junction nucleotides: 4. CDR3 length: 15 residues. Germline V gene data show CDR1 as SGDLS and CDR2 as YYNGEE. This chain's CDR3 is CASSVEGQPNSPLHF. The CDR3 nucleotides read TGTGCCAGCAGCGTAGAGGGACAGCCCAATTCACCCCTCCACTTT.

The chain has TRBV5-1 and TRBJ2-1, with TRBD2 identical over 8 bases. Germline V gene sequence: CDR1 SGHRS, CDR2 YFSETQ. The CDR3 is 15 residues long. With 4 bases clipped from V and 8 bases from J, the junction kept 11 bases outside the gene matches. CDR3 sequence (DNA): TGCGCCAGCAGCCCTGCTGGACAGCGGGAGTATGAGCAGTTCTTC. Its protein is CASSPAGQREYEQFF.

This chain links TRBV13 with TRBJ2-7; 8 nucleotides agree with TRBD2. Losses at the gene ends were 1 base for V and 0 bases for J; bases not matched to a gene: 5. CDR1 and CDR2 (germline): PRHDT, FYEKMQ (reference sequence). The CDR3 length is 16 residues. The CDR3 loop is CASSLAGGASSYEQYF. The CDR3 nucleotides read TGTGCCAGCAGCTTAGCGGGGGGGGCATCCTCCTACGAGCAGTACTTC.

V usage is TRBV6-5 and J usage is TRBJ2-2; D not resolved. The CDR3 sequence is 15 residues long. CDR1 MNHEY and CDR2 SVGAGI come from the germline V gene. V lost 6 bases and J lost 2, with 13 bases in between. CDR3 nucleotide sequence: TGTGCCAGCAGCCGAACCAGGAGTAACACCGGGGAGCTGTTTTTT. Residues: CASSRTRSNTGELFF.

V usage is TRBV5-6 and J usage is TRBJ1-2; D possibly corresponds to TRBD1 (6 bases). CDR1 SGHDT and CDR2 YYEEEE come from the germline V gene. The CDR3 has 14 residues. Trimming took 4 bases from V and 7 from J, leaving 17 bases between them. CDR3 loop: CASSPGWGASGYTF. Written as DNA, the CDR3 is TGTGCCAGCAGCCCGGGCTGGGGGGCGTCTGGCTACACCTTC. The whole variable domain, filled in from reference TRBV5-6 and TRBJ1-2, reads DAGVTQSPTHLIKTRGQQVTLRCSPKSGHDTVSWYQQALGQGPQFIFQYYEEEERQRGNFPDRFSGHQFPNYSSELNVNALLLGDSALYLCASSPGWGASGYTFGSGTRLTVV.

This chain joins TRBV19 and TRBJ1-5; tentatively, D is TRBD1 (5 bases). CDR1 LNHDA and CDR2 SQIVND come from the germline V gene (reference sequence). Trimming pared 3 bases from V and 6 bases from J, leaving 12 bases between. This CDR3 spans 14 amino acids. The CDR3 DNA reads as TGTGCCAGTAGTATGGGTGGTGGGGGTCAGCCCCAGCATTTT. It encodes CASSMGGGGQPQHF.

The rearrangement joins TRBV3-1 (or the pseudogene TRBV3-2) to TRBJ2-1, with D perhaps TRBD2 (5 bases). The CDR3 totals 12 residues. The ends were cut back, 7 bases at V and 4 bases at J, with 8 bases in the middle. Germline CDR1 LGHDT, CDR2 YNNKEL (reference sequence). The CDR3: CASTRGYNEQFF. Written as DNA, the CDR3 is TGTGCCAGCACCCGAGGGTACAATGAGCAGTTCTTC.

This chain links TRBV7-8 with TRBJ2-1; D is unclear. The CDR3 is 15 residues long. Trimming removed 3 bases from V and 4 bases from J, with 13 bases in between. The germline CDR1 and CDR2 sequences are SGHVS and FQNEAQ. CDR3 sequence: CASSFERTYYNEQFF. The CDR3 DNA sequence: TGTGCCAGCAGCTTTGAGCGAACCTATTACAATGAGCAGTTCTTC.

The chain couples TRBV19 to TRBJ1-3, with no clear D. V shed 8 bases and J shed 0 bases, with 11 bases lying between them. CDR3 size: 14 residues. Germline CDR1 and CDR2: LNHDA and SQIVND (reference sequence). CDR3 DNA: TGTGCCAGTCTTGGACGGAGCTCTGGAAACACCATATATTTT. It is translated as CASLGRSSGNTIYF. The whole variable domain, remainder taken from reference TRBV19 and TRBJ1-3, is DGGITQSPKYLFRKEGQNVTLSCEQNLNHDAMYWYRQDPGQGLRLIYYSQIVNDFQKGDIAEGYSVSREKKESFPLTVTSAQKNPTAFYLCASLGRSSGNTIYFGEGSWLTVV.

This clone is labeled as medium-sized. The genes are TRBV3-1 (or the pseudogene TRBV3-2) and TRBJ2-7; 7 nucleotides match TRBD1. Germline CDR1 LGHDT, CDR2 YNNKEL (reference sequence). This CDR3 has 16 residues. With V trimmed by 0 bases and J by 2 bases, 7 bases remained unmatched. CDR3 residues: CASSQETGFFAYEQYF. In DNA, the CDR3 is TGTGCCAGCAGCCAAGAGACAGGGTTTTTTGCCTACGAGCAGTACTTC.

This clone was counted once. The CDR3 reads CASSQGLAGATGELFF. The CDR3 DNA reads TGCGCCAGCAGCCAGGGCCTAGCGGGAGCTACCGGGGAGCTGTTTTTT. This chain uses TRBV4-3 with TRBJ2-2; 10 bases are a match to TRBD2. The V segment lost 3 bases and the J segment 5 bases; nucleotides outside the gene matches: 6. Germline CDR1 and CDR2: LGHNA and YSLEER. The CDR3 has 16 amino acids.

CDR3 sequence reads: CATSDSGSTGELFF. CDR3 coding DNA: TGTGCCACCAGTGACAGCGGGAGCACCGGGGAGCTGTTTTTT. The chain joins TRBV24-1 to TRBJ2-2; 8 bases fit TRBD2. V lost 4 bases and J lost 4; bases outside the gene matches: 1. There are 14 residues in the CDR3. CDR1 is KGHDR, CDR2 SFDVKD, per germline.

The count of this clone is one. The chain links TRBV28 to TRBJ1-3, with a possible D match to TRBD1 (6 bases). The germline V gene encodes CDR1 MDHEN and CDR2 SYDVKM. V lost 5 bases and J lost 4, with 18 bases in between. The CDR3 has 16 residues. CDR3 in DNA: TGTGCCAGCAGTACCCAGATGGGGGCGTTGGGAAACACCATATATTTT. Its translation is CASSTQMGALGNTIYF. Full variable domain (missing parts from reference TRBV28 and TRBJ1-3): DVKVTQSSRYLVKRTGEKVFLECVQDMDHENMFWYRQDPGLGLRLIYFSYDVKMKEKGDIPEGYSVSREKKERFSLILESASTNQTSMYLCASSTQMGALGNTIYFGEGSWLTVV.

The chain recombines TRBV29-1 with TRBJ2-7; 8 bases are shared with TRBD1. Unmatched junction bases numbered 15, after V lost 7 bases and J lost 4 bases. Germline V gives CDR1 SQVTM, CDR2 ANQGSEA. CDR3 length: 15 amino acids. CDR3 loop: CSAGWGYTGGYEQYF. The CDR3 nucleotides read TGCAGCGCTGGGTGGGGCTATACAGGGGGATACGAGCAGTACTTC.

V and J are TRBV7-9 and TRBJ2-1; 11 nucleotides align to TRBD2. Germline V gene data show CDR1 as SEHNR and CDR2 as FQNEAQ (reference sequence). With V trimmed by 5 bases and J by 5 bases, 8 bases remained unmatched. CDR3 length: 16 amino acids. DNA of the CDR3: TGTGCCAGCAGCCCGAGGACTAGCGGGTATAACAATGAGCAGTTCTTC. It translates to CASSPRTSGYNNEQFF. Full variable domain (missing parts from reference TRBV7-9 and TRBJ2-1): DTGVSQNPRHKITKRGQNVTFRCDPISEHNRLYWYRQTLGQGPEFLTYFQNEAQLEKSRLLSDRFSAERPKGSFSTLEIQRTEQGDSAMYLCASSPRTSGYNNEQFFGPGTRLTVL.

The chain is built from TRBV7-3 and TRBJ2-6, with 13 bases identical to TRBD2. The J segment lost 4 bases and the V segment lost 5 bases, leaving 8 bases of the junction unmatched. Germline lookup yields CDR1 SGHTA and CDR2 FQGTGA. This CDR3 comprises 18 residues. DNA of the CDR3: TGTGCCAGCAGCCCCTGGGGACTAGCGGGATCCGGGGCCAACGTCCTGACTTTC. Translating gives CASSPWGLAGSGANVLTF.

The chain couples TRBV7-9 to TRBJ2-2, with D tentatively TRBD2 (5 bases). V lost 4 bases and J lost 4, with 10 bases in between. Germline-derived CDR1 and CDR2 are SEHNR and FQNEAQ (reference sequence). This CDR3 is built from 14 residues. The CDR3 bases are TGTGCCAGCAGCTCATTCCGGGGCACCGGGGAGCTGTTTTTT. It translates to CASSSFRGTGELFF.

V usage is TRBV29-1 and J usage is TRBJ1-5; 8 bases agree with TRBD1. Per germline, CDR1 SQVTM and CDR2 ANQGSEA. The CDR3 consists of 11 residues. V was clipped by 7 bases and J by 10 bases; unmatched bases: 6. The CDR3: CSAQGAPPQHF. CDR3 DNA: TGCAGCGCGCAGGGGGCGCCCCCCCAGCATTTT.

The CDR3 bases are TGTGCCAGCAGCTTAGTAGGGGATGGCTACACCTTC. Protein product: CASSLVGDGYTF. The chain is built from TRBV7-2 and TRBJ1-2, with D perhaps TRBD1 (5 bases). The CDR3 consists of 12 residues. Trimming removed 1 base from V and 6 bases from J, with 6 bases in between. Germline V gives CDR1 SGHTA, CDR2 FQGNSA.

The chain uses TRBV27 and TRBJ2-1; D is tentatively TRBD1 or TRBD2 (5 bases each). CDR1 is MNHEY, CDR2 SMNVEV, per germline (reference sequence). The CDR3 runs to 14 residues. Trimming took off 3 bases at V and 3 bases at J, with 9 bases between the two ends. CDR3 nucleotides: TGTGCCAGCAGTTTCGGGACCCGCTACAATGAGCAGTTCTTC. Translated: CASSFGTRYNEQFF.